This entry lists 22 T cell receptor beta chains sequenced from one sample in a study of T cells in localized non-small cell lung cancer. Sequenced by immunoSEQ multiplex PCR; TCRdb stores in-frame clones only, minus some. The table lists more than 20,000 clones, over 75% of them singletons, with over 5% in the top ten. This material consisted of PBMCs, taken before any cancer treatment. These receptors were taken from a man between 40 and 70 years old with stage II lung adenocarcinoma.

V is TRBV23-1 and J is TRBJ2-7, with D maybe TRBD2 (6 bases). TRBV23-1 is assigned to the ORF class and has an uncertain function. V shed 2 bases and J shed 5 bases, with 10 bases lying between them. This CDR3 has 13 residues. CDR3 sequence: CASSQRGIDEQYF. CDR3 bases: TGCGCCAGCAGTCAACGGGGGATCGACGAGCAGTACTTC.

This clone was counted only a few times. The genes are TRBV7-2 and TRBJ2-1; no firm D call. This CDR3 region has 11 residues. V shed 3 bases and J shed 6 bases, with 3 bases lying between them. Germline V gene sequence: CDR1 SGHTA, CDR2 FQGNSA. Here the CDR3 DNA reads TGTGCCAGCAGCTTTATCAATGAGCAGTTCTTC. Translation gives CASSFINEQFF. Full variable domain (missing parts from reference TRBV7-2 and TRBJ2-1): GAGVSQSPSNKVTEKGKDVELRCDPISGHTALYWYRQSLGQGLEFLIYFQGNSAPDKSGLPSDRFSAERTGGSVSTLTIQRTQQEDSAVYLCASSFINEQFFGPGTRLTVL.

The chain recombines TRBV6-5 with TRBJ2-1; the D gene could be TRBD1 or TRBD2 (5 bases each). Trimming cost V 4 bases and J 6 bases, with 10 bases left between them. Looked up from germline, CDR1 is MNHEY and CDR2 is SVGAGI. The CDR3 loop spans 13 amino acids. The CDR3 DNA is TGTGCCAGCAGTTCGGGACCTAGCAATGAGCAGTTCTTC. It codes for CASSSGPSNEQFF.

This chain uses TRBV9 with TRBJ2-1; TRBD2 matches at 7 bases. Germline V gene lookup returns CDR1 SGDLS and CDR2 YYNGEE. Unmatched junction bases numbered 15, after V lost 4 bases and J lost 8 bases. The CDR3 extends over 16 amino acids. CDR3 nucleotide sequence: TGTGCCAGCAGCTCCCGAGGACTAGTTGATATGGATGAGCAGTTCTTC. Translation: CASSSRGLVDMDEQFF.

In its sample, this clone was seen a few times. Here the CDR3 DNA reads TGTGCCAGCAGCTTGACCGGAGGGAAGGCTGAAGCTTTCTTT. As protein: CASSLTGGKAEAFF. The rearrangement links TRBV11-3 to TRBJ1-1; D call uncertain. Germline V gene sequence: CDR1 SGHNT, CDR2 YENEEA. V gave up 3 bases and J gave up 6 bases, with 14 bases separating them. This CDR3 comprises 14 residues.

The rearrangement joins TRBV9 to TRBJ2-5, with 7 nucleotides matching TRBD1. This CDR3 region has 14 residues. V lost 3 bases and J lost 5; bases outside the gene matches: 7. CDR1 SGDLS and CDR2 YYNGEE come from the germline V gene. The CDR3 bases are TGTGCCAGCAGCGCAGACAGGGTTGGGGAGACCCAGTACTTC. Its protein product is CASSADRVGETQYF.

The chain couples TRBV4-3 to TRBJ2-5; a possible D gene is TRBD2 (7 bases). This CDR3 has 16 residues. Looked up from germline, CDR1 is LGHNA and CDR2 is YSLEER. V lost 0 bases and J lost 4, with 15 bases in between. CDR3 sequence reads: CASSQDRGGGGETQYF. CDR3 sequence (DNA): TGCGCCAGCAGCCAAGATCGTGGGGGCGGGGGAGAGACCCAGTACTTC.

This chain joins TRBV18 and TRBJ1-1; no clear D. V lost 6 bases and J 0 bases, leaving 8 bases between the germline ends. Per the germline V gene, CDR1 is KGHSH and CDR2 is LQKENI. The CDR3 runs to 13 residues. The CDR3 spells CASSRTVNTEAFF. The CDR3 coding sequence is TGTGCCAGCTCGCGGACGGTGAACACTGAAGCTTTCTTT.

The chain carries TRBV9 and TRBJ2-1, with TRBD1 matching over 8 bases. CDR3 length equals 15 residues. The J segment lost 5 bases and the V segment lost 3 bases, leaving 7 bases of the junction unmatched. Germline V gives CDR1 SGDLS, CDR2 YYNGEE. The CDR3 DNA reads as TGTGCCAGCAGCGGCCAGGGGGCGGTGAACAATGAGCAGTTCTTC. Amino acid sequence: CASSGQGAVNNEQFF.

The chain employs TRBV7-3 and TRBJ2-5; D is uncertain. The CDR3 is 15 amino acids. Trimming pared 4 bases from V and 4 bases from J, leaving 16 bases between. Germline V CDR1 and CDR2: SGHTA, FQGTGA. CDR3 in DNA: TGTGCCAGCAGCTCCGGACCCCTTGCCCCAGAGACCCAGTACTTC. Protein sequence: CASSSGPLAPETQYF.

As DNA, the CDR3 is TGTGCCAGCAGTATATCGGGTGAGCAGTTCTTC. It codes for CASSISGEQFF. This chain uses TRBV25-1 with TRBJ2-1; D not certain. The germline V gene has CDR1 MGHDK and CDR2 SYGVNS. CDR3 length equals 11 residues. V was cut by 5 bases and J by 9 bases, with 8 bases left in between. The variable domain in full, completed from reference TRBV25-1 and TRBJ2-1, reads EADIYQTPRYLVIGTGKKITLECSQTMGHDKMYWYQQDPGMELHLIHYSYGVNSTEKGDLSSESTVSRIRTEHFPLTLESARPSHTSQYLCASSISGEQFFGPGTRLTVL.

The chain recombines TRBV5-1 with TRBJ1-6, with D possibly being TRBD1 (5 bases). Germline lookup yields CDR1 SGHRS and CDR2 YFSETQ. Deletions cut 0 bases from V and 6 bases from J, with 13 bases between. This CDR3 has 16 residues. CDR3: CASSLEGTAFNSPLHF. The CDR3 DNA reads as TGCGCCAGCAGCTTGGAAGGGACGGCTTTTAATTCACCCCTCCACTTT.

The chain links TRBV30 to TRBJ1-4; D is uncertain. V was trimmed by 0 bases and J by 5 bases, leaving 7 bases between them. Germline V CDR1 and CDR2: GTSNPN, SVGIG (reference sequence). The CDR3 runs to 13 residues. CDR3 bases: TGTGCCTGGAGTGTGCCCGGGAATGAAAAACTGTTTTTT. This gives the protein CAWSVPGNEKLFF.

J is TRBJ2-7 and V is TRBV19; 10 bases are shared with TRBD2. The CDR3 loop spans 15 amino acids. CDR1 is LNHDA, CDR2 SQIVND, per germline (reference sequence). Trimming removed 3 bases from V and 5 bases from J; junction bases left unmatched: 7. CDR3 protein: CASSINLAGGDEQYF. The CDR3 DNA is TGTGCCAGTAGTATTAACTTAGCGGGAGGAGACGAGCAGTACTTC.

This chain uses TRBV7-2 with TRBJ2-5; TRBD2 aligns across 12 bases. V was clipped by 7 bases and J by 10 bases; unmatched bases: 13. The CDR3 covers 15 residues. The germline CDR1 and CDR2 sequences are SGHTA and FQGNSA. DNA for the CDR3: TGTGCCAGCAACCAACTAGCGGGAGGCGAGGGCCACCAGTACTTC. Amino acids: CASNQLAGGEGHQYF.

This chain links TRBV4-1 with TRBJ1-6; TRBD1 might be the D (5 bases). Trimming cost V 4 bases and J 7 bases, with 23 bases left between them. Looked up from germline, CDR1 is MGHRA and CDR2 is YSYEKL. This CDR3 comprises 18 residues. CDR3 region: CASSLVTGGQTINSPLHF. The CDR3 DNA reads TGCGCCAGCAGCCTCGTTACAGGTGGGCAGACTATCAATTCACCCCTCCACTTT.

This chain joins TRBV7-2 and TRBJ2-1; 8 bases match TRBD1. The CDR3 is 15 residues long. Losses at the gene ends were 3 bases for V and 0 bases for J; bases not matched to a gene: 1. Germline V gives CDR1 SGHTA, CDR2 FQGNSA. CDR3 coding DNA: TGTGCCAGCAGCTTCGACAGGGGCTCCTACAATGAGCAGTTCTTC. Protein product: CASSFDRGSYNEQFF.

The rearrangement links TRBV19 to TRBJ1-1; D not resolved. In germline, CDR1 is LNHDA, CDR2 SQIVND (reference sequence). V lost 5 bases and J 0 bases, leaving 7 bases between the germline ends. CDR3 length equals 13 residues. As DNA, the CDR3 is TGTGCCAGTAGTCAGACCTTGAACACTGAAGCTTTCTTT. Translated: CASSQTLNTEAFF.

This sequence joins TRBV5-1 and TRBJ2-3, with no clear D. V gave up 0 bases and J gave up 0 bases, with 5 bases separating them. Germline CDR1 SGHRS, CDR2 YFSETQ. This CDR3 is built from 14 residues. For the CDR3, the DNA is TGCGCCAGCAGCTTGGAACTGAGCACAGATACGCAGTATTTT. It is translated as CASSLELSTDTQYF. The full variable domain, its missing parts supplied by reference TRBV5-1 and TRBJ2-3, is KAGVTQTPRYLIKTRGQQVTLSCSPISGHRSVSWYQQTPGQGLQFLFEYFSETQRNKGNFPGRFSGRQFSNSRSEMNVSTLELGDSALYLCASSLELSTDTQYFGPGTRLTVL.

The chain combines TRBV5-4 with TRBJ2-7, with D possibly matching TRBD1 (5 bases). The CDR3 sequence is 16 residues long. CDR1 is SGHNT, CDR2 YYREEE, per germline (reference sequence). Trimming removed 5 bases from V and 0 bases from J, with 18 bases in between. CDR3 bases: TGTGCCAGCAGTAGGGGAACGACCGAGAGCTCCTACGAGCAGTACTTC. It translates to CASSRGTTESSYEQYF.

V usage is TRBV6-4 and J usage is TRBJ2-2; D is possibly TRBD1 or TRBD2 (5 bases each). Per the germline V gene, CDR1 is MRHNA and CDR2 is SNTAGT. V was cut by 2 bases and J by 7 bases, with 11 bases left in between. This CDR3 has 14 amino acids. CDR3 residues: CASSDGTEIGELFF. The DNA of the CDR3 is TGTGCCAGCAGTGACGGGACGGAGATCGGGGAGCTGTTTTTT.

The V call is TRBV7-2, the J call TRBJ1-3; 9 positions match TRBD1. The CDR3 covers 15 residues. The germline gives CDR1 SGHTA, CDR2 FQGNSA. The ends lost 4 bases at V and 4 bases at J; junction bases unmatched: 5. DNA for the CDR3: TGTGCCAGCAGCTCAAACAGGGGGCCCGGAAACACCATATATTTT. Amino acids: CASSSNRGPGNTIYF.